Included here is one TCR beta chain sequence, with context. Only a few counts were recorded for this clone. No antigen is known for it. The record has no base qualities; no much larger clone is one base away. From each donor, a single peripheral blood sample of around 0.12 L on average was drawn into heparinised tubes. A BD FACSAria II and a panel including CD45RO, CCR7, CD25, CD127, CD95 and CD27 were used to sort naive, central memory, regulatory and stem cell-like memory CD4+ T cells. Purity was above 95% for every sorted population. PBMCs were isolated immediately by Lymphoprep density gradient centrifugation and stained directly without culture. So that batch effects would be minimized, each experiment stained and sorted samples in pairs, pairing one healthy donor with one patient. All of the isolated RNA was reverse transcribed with the High Capacity cDNA Reverse Transcription Kit, so expressed TCRB transcripts were sequenced. Deep immunoSEQ sequencing was performed on naive, central memory and regulatory T cell samples, with an average of about 3.57 million total reads per sample. Sorted cells were lysed in RLT buffer, and RNA was extracted using DNase-treated RNeasy Micro or Mini kits according to cell number. Each cell subset was processed on its own to prevent cross-contamination, while patient and healthy donor samples were processed together. The immunoSEQ multiplex PCR was used to amplify TCRB sequences from cDNA, yielding 87-bp fragments that span the CDR3 region. Amplicons were sequenced on the Illumina HiSeq platform. Processing in the source paper ran as follows. PCR bias was corrected computationally using synthetic template baselines, and reads within Hamming distance 2 were collapsed, with unmergeable singletons discarded. Reads were aligned against IMGT so that V, D and J genes, CDR3 length and insertions or deletions at six rearrangement sites could be assigned. Within each subset, clonotype counts were normalized to the number of sorted cells before true diversity and Gini coefficients were calculated with the tcR R package. The overlap coefficient, calculated on TCRB nucleotide sequences, was used to measure repertoire sharing. Out-of-frame TCRB sequences from naive cells were analyzed as a proxy for the pre-selection repertoire. The table comes from immuneACCESS by way of TCRdb, which keeps in-frame sequences with V and J called. Part of the clones is missing from these tables; in studies checked, under half for an unresolved V gene and the rest for unknown reasons. V, J and clone size were drawn from that table, and D and trimming were deduced from the DNA. The sample table contains hundreds of thousands of clones; only one count was recorded for around 68% of them. The ten largest clones capture around 0.057% of the sample.

The entry originates in a study of beta chain features in type 1 diabetes (dated by TCRdb to the late 2010s). Notes on the research overall: Mean age, gender distribution, total cell number and subset yield were not different between patients and healthy donors. A total of 107,917,701 sorted cells were examined across all samples, and RNA yield correlated strongly with the number of cells per subset. Regulatory and stem cell-like memory subsets were isolated from only 8 patients and 8 healthy donors, whereas naive and central memory subsets came from all 30 or so donors. In the study, TCRB repertoires of sorted circulating CD4+ T cell subsets from recently diagnosed type 1 diabetes patients were compared with those of matched healthy donors. The full study reports these points: HLA sub-analyses involved small numbers of individuals, so any influence of HLA type on TCRB rearrangement remained unresolved. Type 1 diabetes patients showed a moderate but significant shortening of TCRB CDR3 length in all four CD4+ subsets. Shorter templates might have been favored by PCR, but patient and control samples were amplified and corrected together, so both groups would have been affected equally by any skew. Naive, central memory and regulatory TCRB repertoires appeared to be more alike among patients than among healthy donors. At VDJ recombination sites, type 1 diabetes patients had fewer insertions and more deleted nucleotides, which implies abnormalities in thymic rearrangement. Sequencing cDNA rather than genomic DNA could over-represent highly expressing activated cells, although activation and CD3 levels did not differ between groups.

From its cysteine to its phenylalanine, the CDR3 spans 14 amino acids. Only the CDR3 region is kept as DNA, spanning 42 bases read in frame from base 1. Cut back by 1 base and 4 bases, the V and J ends lie 10 bases apart. CDR1 and CDR2 are drawn from the germline V gene: KGHSH, LQKENI. Specimen: naive CD4+ T cells from blood. Per the publication, the cell subset or site label means: true naive CD4+ T cells. Here the chain combines TRBV18 and TRBJ2-5; possibly the D gene is TRBD1, per 6 matching bases. This TCR came from a man aged 30 to 45 in good health. CDR3 reads: CASSPRQVGETQYF. The sequenced DNA is TGTGCCAGCTCACCACGACAGGTCGGAGAGACCCAGTACTTC.